These 14 T cell receptor beta chains share one sample of origin, sequenced in a study of CD8 T cells in ankylosing spondylitis. These receptors are not linked to any known antigen. Study-wide findings and caveats: Among TCR beta sequences, a motif of under ten highly homologous variants appeared characteristic of ankylosing spondylitis blood.

TCRdb independently ran MiXCR on the 5' RACE reads; one entry per CDR3 protein. The table shows more than 650,000 distinct CDR3 sequences, with roughly 12% occurring only once. The sequencing sample was made of blood, either unsorted or a sorted T cell fraction (not recorded which). Receptor source: a male donor with ankylosing spondylitis.

There are many counts of this clonotype. This chain uses TRBV29-1 with TRBJ2-6, with D uncertain. The CDR3 contains 16 residues. Per germline, CDR1 SQVTM and CDR2 ANQGSEA. Between the trimmed V and J ends, which lost 4 bases and 0 bases, there was a span of 13 bases. Here the CDR3 reads CSVGGFTDSGANVLTF. The CDR3 coding sequence is TGCAGCGTTGGAGGATTTACCGACTCTGGGGCCAACGTCCTGACTTTC.

This clonotype has at least ten counts. The chain recombines TRBV20-1 with TRBJ2-7; tentative D call: TRBD1 (6 bases). Trimming stripped 3 bases from V and 3 bases from J, with 9 bases between. This CDR3 has 12 residues. Germline-derived CDR1 and CDR2 are DFQATT and SNEGSKA (reference sequence). CDR3 residues: CSASMGHYEQYF. The CDR3 region has the DNA TGCAGTGCTAGCATGGGACACTACGAGCAGTACTTC.

The V gene is TRBV27, the J gene TRBJ2-6, with D perhaps matching TRBD1 (5 bases). CDR1 and CDR2 (germline): MNHEY, SMNVEV (reference sequence). This CDR3 comprises 13 residues. Trimming took 5 bases from V and 9 from J, leaving 11 bases between them. CDR3 residues: CASSPQGGNVLTF. The CDR3 DNA is TGTGCCAGCAGTCCGCAGGGCGGCAACGTCCTGACTTTC.

This clonotype was counted a few times. CDR3 in DNA: TGTGCCAGCAGCTATATACAGGGAACTGGGAACTATGGCTACACCTTC. Encoded protein: CASSYIQGTGNYGYTF. The chain is built from TRBV7-9 and TRBJ1-2; D possibly corresponds to TRBD1 (6 bases). The germline V gene has CDR1 SEHNR and CDR2 FQNEAQ (reference sequence). Trimming pared 4 bases from V and 2 bases from J, leaving 17 bases between. The CDR3 length is 16 residues.

This rearrangement joins TRBV11-3 to TRBJ2-2; D is uncertain. Between the trimmed V and J ends, which lost 7 bases and 1 base, there was a span of 10 bases. The CDR3 runs to 14 residues. Germline CDR1 reads SGHNT; CDR2 reads YENEEA. The CDR3 spells CASKVSLNTGELFF. CDR3 nucleotides: TGTGCCAGCAAAGTGTCCCTGAACACCGGGGAGCTGTTTTTT.

This clonotype was found a few times. The V call is TRBV20-1, the J call TRBJ2-3; 8 bases are shared with TRBD2. The V gene's germline CDR1 is DFQATT and CDR2 SNEGSKA (reference sequence). The CDR3 spans 15 residues. V was pared by 2 bases and J by 3 bases, with 7 bases of the junction left unmatched. CDR3 bases: TGCAGTGCTAGAAATCAGCGGGGGAGGACAGATACGCAGTATTTT. It translates to CSARNQRGRTDTQYF.

This clonotype occurred a few times. This sequence joins TRBV5-1 and TRBJ1-4, with D perhaps TRBD1 (5 bases). The CDR3 totals 15 residues. Trimming left V 4 bases short and J 1 base short, with 11 bases between. Germline-derived CDR1 and CDR2 are SGHRS and YFSETQ. CDR3 DNA sequence: TGCGCCAGCAGCAACGGGACGGGAACTAATGAAAAACTGTTTTTT. Amino acids: CASSNGTGTNEKLFF.

The chain links TRBV6-1 to TRBJ1-1, with TRBD1 matching over 7 bases. V lost 5 bases to trimming and J lost 3 bases; unmatched junction nucleotides: 6. This CDR3 has 14 amino acids. Germline CDR1 and CDR2: MNHNS and SASEGT. This CDR3 is CASSPLDRYTEAFF. Written as DNA, the CDR3 is TGTGCCAGCAGTCCTTTGGACAGGTACACTGAAGCTTTCTTT.

The chain joins TRBV5-5 to TRBJ2-1; 8 nucleotides match TRBD2. The CDR3 contains 15 residues. V was clipped by 4 bases and J by 7 bases; unmatched bases: 10. CDR1 SGHKS and CDR2 YYEKEE come from the germline V gene (reference sequence). In nucleotides, the CDR3 is TGTGCCAGCAGCCGGGGGGGGACGGGGACTAATGAGCAGTTCTTC. Its translation is CASSRGGTGTNEQFF.

This clonotype appeared a few times. The gene calls are TRBV29-1 and TRBJ1-1; a weak D match, TRBD1 (5 bases). The CDR3 contains 14 residues. V was clipped by 1 base and J by 4 bases, with 13 bases between them. The germline gives CDR1 SQVTM, CDR2 ANQGSEA. In nucleotides, the CDR3 is TGCAGCGTTGAAGTTCGGGGGAAGGTCACTGAAGCTTTCTTT. It yields the protein CSVEVRGKVTEAFF.

This clonotype was observed a handful of times. The chain employs TRBV7-2 and TRBJ2-3; D assignment may be TRBD1 or TRBD2 (5 bases each). Between the trimmed V and J ends, which lost 5 bases and 2 bases, there was a span of 14 bases. Germline V gene data show CDR1 as SGHTA and CDR2 as FQGNSA. There are 15 residues in the CDR3. The CDR3 nucleotides read TGTGCCAGCAGCGGAAGGGACCCCTACACAGATACGCAGTATTTT. Amino acids: CASSGRDPYTDTQYF.

This clonotype has a count of ten or more. The rearrangement uses TRBV12-3 or TRBV12-4 and TRBJ2-1; 8 bases align to TRBD2. The CDR3 runs 15 residues. V was pared by 5 bases and J by 3 bases, with 6 bases of the junction left unmatched. The CDR3 here is CASSHSGVDYNEQFF. For the CDR3, the DNA is TGTGCCAGCAGTCATAGCGGGGTCGACTACAATGAGCAGTTCTTC.

The chain couples TRBV7-2 to TRBJ1-5, with 9 positions matching TRBD1. Germline V lookup: CDR1 SGHTA, CDR2 FQGNSA. The V and J ends lost 5 bases and 7 bases, in that order; junction bases with no gene match: 0. The length of the CDR3 is 12 residues. The CDR3 DNA reads as TGTGCCAGCAGCGACAGGGGGCAGCCCCAGCATTTT. Amino acids: CASSDRGQPQHF.

The J gene is TRBJ1-1, the V gene TRBV5-4; D gene ambiguous. The CDR3 is made up of 13 amino acids. Germline CDR1 SGHNT, CDR2 YYREEE (reference sequence). With 7 bases removed from V and 7 bases from J, the gap between germline ends came to 17 bases. DNA of the CDR3: TGTGCCAGCTATGAGGCTTCCAACCGTGAAGCTTTCTTT. This codes for CASYEASNREAFF.